This T cell receptor (beta chain) appears in the sequencing data of a study of cytomegalovirus exposure and HLA in healthy donors. Overall study context: Of the donors genotyped, approximately 410 in all, 75% to 85% fell in the Caucasian-associated ancestry cluster. Study-level results: Analysis was carried out at a later point, and it linked a missense DCLRE1C variant to TCR beta V- and J-gene trimming. In an earlier analysis, productive rearrangement rates for most beta V segments clustered near 87% or 30%.

About this clone: Its specificity is not known.

V lost 5 bases, J lost 12 bases, and 12 bases stayed unmatched. Germline CDR1 is SGHAT and CDR2 is FQNNGV. The CDR3 loop spans 14 amino acids. PCR primers comprised 60 Vbeta and 13 Jbeta primers. Only in-frame clones appear in the TCRdb table, and some are missing; sequencing was by immunoSEQ multiplex PCR. This sample carries around 190,000 clones, 60% to 80% of them seen once, and the ten largest clones take less than 3%. The sequence came from a woman aged 25 to 39 in good health and CMV-seronegative. V usage is TRBV11-2 and J usage is TRBJ1-2, with 10 bases identical to TRBD1. Sequences were obtained from PBMCs. The CDR3 protein is CASSPIRDRGSHTF. In DNA form, the CDR3 reads TGTGCCAGCAGCCCAATCCGGGACAGGGGTAGTCACACCTTC.